This is a list of T cell receptor beta chains from one sample in a study of breast tumors, draining lymph nodes, adjacent tissues. TCRdb called the multiplex PCR reads again in MiXCR, with one record for every CDR3 protein. The sample has around 140,000 distinct CDR3 sequences, over 25% seen once. Sequencing used axillary lymph node tissue. These receptors were taken from a female donor with breast cancer. Some clones in this sample may be carry-over from other donors' samples. The CDR3 runs from the conserved cysteine through the conserved F or W. A D gene is named only where the DNA matches it firmly. Size is stated for part of the rows, as once, few or many counts, or as a class when the clone is expanded.

d_call j_call cdr3_length clone_size v_call cdr3_aa cdr3_nt
- TRBJ2-3 15 many TRBV20-1 CSAMMLGAGADTQYF TGCAGTGCTATGATGCTGGGGGCTGGGGCAGATACGCAGTATTTT
TRBD1 TRBJ1-2 14 many TRBV5-1 CASSLKPGTDGYTF TGCGCCAGCAGCTTAAAACCTGGGACAGATGGCTACACCTTC
- TRBJ1-5 16 many TRBV2 CASSELGGQNNQPQHF TGTGCCAGCAGTGAACTTGGTGGACAGAACAATCAGCCCCAGCATTTT
- TRBJ2-5 14 - TRBV20-1 CSATPGEDQETQYF TGCAGTGCGACCCCCGGGGAAGACCAAGAGACCCAGTACTTC
TRBD2 TRBJ2-5 14 many TRBV2 CARVRTSGQETQYF TGTGCCAGGGTTCGGACTAGCGGGCAAGAGACCCAGTACTTC
TRBD1 TRBJ2-1 12 many TRBV10-3 CAISSLGQGMFF TGTGCCATCAGCTCCCTTGGACAGGGTATGTTCTTC
- TRBJ1-5 15 many TRBV5-6 CASSAWTVSNQPQHF TGTGCCAGCAGCGCCTGGACAGTTAGCAATCAGCCCCAGCATTTT
- TRBJ1-2 16 many TRBV6-5 CASTKTLTEANYGYTF TGTGCCAGCACCAAGACTCTGACAGAAGCTAACTATGGCTACACCTTC
- TRBJ1-5 14 - TRBV4-1 CASSQHANNQPQHF TGCGCCAGCAGCCAACATGCTAACAATCAGCCCCAGCATTTT
- TRBJ2-2 16 - TRBV6-5 CASSHSWGADTGELFF TGTGCCAGCAGTCACTCTTGGGGGGCAGACACCGGGGAGCTGTTTTTT
- TRBJ2-1 13 - TRBV19 CASSRSLHGEQFF TGTGCCAGTAGTAGGTCGCTTCACGGTGAGCAGTTCTTC
- TRBJ1-1 13 - TRBV6-2/TRBV6-3 CASSYSDNTEAFF TGTGCCAGCAGTTACTCAGACAACACTGAAGCTTTCTTT
TRBD1 TRBJ1-2 13 many TRBV6-5 CASRYRGKGGYTF TGTGCCAGCAGATACAGGGGGAAGGGTGGCTACACCTTC
- TRBJ2-2 13 once TRBV20-1 CSATRAATGELFF TGCAGTGCAACTCGGGCCGCAACCGGGGAGCTGTTTTTT
- TRBJ2-3 16 many TRBV27 CASSLWADSLTDTQYF TGTGCCAGCAGTTTATGGGCGGACTCACTCACAGATACGCAGTATTTT
TRBD1 TRBJ2-1 16 many TRBV6-4 CASSVQTGGLSNEQFF TGTGCCAGCAGTGTCCAAACAGGGGGACTTAGCAATGAGCAGTTCTTC
TRBD1 TRBJ2-1 16 - TRBV7-2 CAGSLTGGTTNNEQFF TGTGCTGGCAGCTTGACAGGGGGTACTACAAACAATGAGCAGTTCTTC
- TRBJ2-1 12 many TRBV3-1 CASSLFYNEQFF TGTGCCAGCAGCCTCTTTTACAATGAGCAGTTCTTC
- TRBJ2-1 15 many TRBV19 CASSTTRGRGNEQFF TGTGCCAGTAGTACAACACGAGGTAGGGGTAATGAGCAGTTCTTC
- TRBJ1-3 18 many TRBV19 CASSIADPWLASGNTIYF TGTGCCAGTAGTATAGCGGACCCGTGGTTAGCCTCTGGAAACACCATATATTTT
- TRBJ2-3 14 - TRBV20-1 CSASPVRNTDTQYF TGCAGTGCTAGCCCTGTCCGGAACACAGATACGCAGTATTTT
- TRBJ2-6 17 many TRBV4-2 CASSQEGRTSGANVLTF TGTGCCAGCAGCCAAGAGGGCAGGACCTCTGGGGCCAACGTCCTGACTTTC
TRBD1 TRBJ2-2 15 many TRBV5-1 CASSLTMDRARELFF TGCGCCAGCAGCTTAACGATGGACAGGGCGAGGGAGCTGTTTTTT
- TRBJ2-2 13 many TRBV19 CASSIETHGELFF TGTGCCAGTAGTATAGAGACTCACGGGGAGCTGTTTTTT
TRBD2 TRBJ2-6 19 few TRBV3-1 CASTSRLGSGGSGANVLTF TGTGCCAGCACCTCCCGCTTGGGCTCCGGGGGGTCTGGGGCCAACGTCCTGACTTTC
TRBD1 TRBJ1-4 17 - TRBV19 CASRTSGTGRYNEKLFF TGTGCCAGTAGAACTTCCGGGACAGGGAGATATAATGAAAAACTGTTTTTT
TRBD1 TRBJ2-7 16 many TRBV12-3/TRBV12-4 CASSSQIWTGGYEQYF TGTGCCAGCAGTTCACAAATCTGGACAGGGGGCTACGAGCAGTACTTC
- TRBJ1-1 13 - TRBV7-9 CASSDGPTTEAFF TGTGCCAGCAGCGACGGACCGACAACTGAAGCTTTCTTT
TRBD1 TRBJ1-1 16 once TRBV18 CASSPAGGLMNTEAFF TGTGCCAGCTCACCAGCAGGGGGACTAATGAACACTGAAGCTTTCTTT
- TRBJ2-3 14 many TRBV19 CASSRTSSTDTQYF TGTGCCAGTAGTAGGACCTCTAGCACAGATACGCAGTATTTT
- TRBJ1-2 12 many TRBV29-1 CSVDSGPYGYTF TGCAGCGTTGATTCGGGTCCCTATGGCTACACCTTC
- TRBJ1-1 14 once TRBV6-2/TRBV6-3 CASSSAGQGTEAFF TGTGCCAGCAGTTCAGCAGGGCAAGGCACTGAAGCTTTCTTT
- TRBJ1-2 13 many TRBV6-5 CASSHGGGSTYTF TGTGCCAGCAGTCACGGTGGAGGGTCGACCTACACCTTC
- TRBJ1-2 13 few TRBV6-1 CASSHPQGGGYTF TGTGCCAGCAGTCACCCCCAGGGTGGTGGCTACACCTTC
TRBD1 TRBJ2-3 16 - TRBV7-2 CASSLRTGGHTDTQYF TGTGCCAGCAGCTTAAGAACAGGGGGCCACACAGATACGCAGTATTTT
TRBD2 TRBJ2-2 13 - TRBV12-3/TRBV12-4 CASSFKRGGELFF TGTGCCAGCAGTTTCAAGCGGGGGGGGGAGCTGTTTTTT
- TRBJ2-7 15 many TRBV9 CASSAGQGTSYEQYF TGTGCCAGCAGCGCTGGACAAGGGACCTCCTACGAGCAGTACTTC
- TRBJ1-1 13 few TRBV7-9 CASRRGVNTEAFF TGTGCCAGCAGACGAGGGGTGAACACTGAAGCTTTCTTT
TRBD2 TRBJ2-3 15 - TRBV28 CASSRTSGGTDTQYF TGTGCCAGCAGTAGGACTAGCGGGGGCACAGATACGCAGTATTTT
- TRBJ2-5 16 many TRBV9 CASSARSGSGWETQYF TGTGCCAGCAGCGCCCGAAGCGGATCCGGGTGGGAGACCCAGTACTTC
TRBD1 TRBJ2-7 17 many TRBV2 CAGSPLKSTGSSYEQYF TGTGCCGGCAGTCCTCTAAAGTCGACAGGGAGCTCCTACGAGCAGTACTTC
- TRBJ1-6 13 many TRBV2 CASRGRDNSPLHF TGTGCCAGCAGGGGTCGAGATAATTCACCCCTCCACTTT
- TRBJ1-5 15 - TRBV9 CASSESGVSTDTQHF TGTGCCAGCAGTGAGAGCGGGGTAAGCACAGATACGCAGCATTTT
TRBD2 TRBJ2-1 15 many TRBV7-9 CASSLSSGGRDEQFF TGTGCCAGCAGCTTATCTAGCGGGGGAAGGGATGAGCAGTTCTTC
- TRBJ1-5 18 - TRBV6-6 CASSHSAGAGSSNQPQHF TGTGCCAGCAGTCACTCGGCGGGGGCGGGAAGTAGCAATCAGCCCCAGCATTTT